Following are 21 T cell receptor beta chains from one sample sequenced in a study of STAT5B mutations in CD4+ large granular lymphocyte leukemia. The protocol was immunoSEQ multiplex PCR, while the TCRdb copy is restricted to in-frame clones and leaves out a portion. The sample comprises some 35,000 clones, approximately 88% of which are singletons, and approximately 0.97% rests with the top ten. Sequencing was done on a sample of CD4+ T cells from blood buffy coats. These receptors were taken from a human donor in good health.

This clone was seen a single time. This rearrangement joins TRBV5-1 to TRBJ1-2; no firm D call. V lost 0 bases and J 8 bases, leaving 14 bases between the germline ends. The CDR3 totals 14 residues. The germline V gene encodes CDR1 SGHRS and CDR2 YFSETQ. CDR3 protein: CASSLADMSIGYTF. The CDR3 DNA sequence: TGCGCCAGCAGCTTGGCAGACATGTCCATCGGCTACACCTTC.

The genes are TRBV5-8 and TRBJ1-2; D gene uncertain. Germline CDR1 SGHTS, CDR2 YDEGEE. There are 13 residues in the CDR3. The V end was cut by 1 base, the J end by 12 bases, with 16 bases between. CDR3 sequence (DNA): TGTGCCAGCAGCTTGTCGTGGCGTACAAAGGACACCTTC. As protein: CASSLSWRTKDTF.

This chain connects TRBV2 to TRBJ1-3; 9 bases are a match to TRBD1. From germline, CDR1 is SNHLY and CDR2 FYNNEI. The trim removed 4 bases at V and 5 bases at J, leaving 3 bases unmatched. The CDR3 extends over 14 amino acids. CDR3: CASSAGTGRNTIYF. DNA for the CDR3: TGTGCCAGCAGTGCAGGGACAGGGCGAAACACCATATATTTT. Full variable domain (remainder filled in from reference TRBV2 and TRBJ1-3): EPEVTQTPSHQVTQMGQEVILRCVPISNHLYFYWYRQILGQKVEFLVSFYNNEISEKSEIFDDQFSVERPDGSNFTLKIRSTKLEDSAMYFCASSAGTGRNTIYFGEGSWLTVV.

This clone occurred once. At one of its ends the junction is not consistent with the germline gene, which may arise from a read error. This chain connects TRBV7-7 to TRBJ2-1; D is undetermined. The CDR3 consists of 13 residues. CDR1 and CDR2 (germline): SSHAT, FNYEAQ (reference sequence). CDR3 in amino acids: CASSLSTNNEQFF. CDR3 in DNA: TGTGCTAGCAGCTTGAGCACGAACAATGAGCAGTTCTTC.

This rearrangement joins TRBV2 to TRBJ1-1; tentatively, D is TRBD1 (5 bases). The CDR3 length is 17 residues. Trimming took off 6 bases at V and 1 base at J, with 21 bases between the two ends. CDR1 is SNHLY and CDR2 is FYNNEI in the germline V gene. The CDR3 sequence is CASRRVSGRGKNTEAFF. The CDR3 nucleotides are TGTGCCAGCAGGAGGGTTAGTGGTAGGGGCAAGAACACTGAAGCTTTCTTT.

The chain carries TRBV7-9 and TRBJ2-5, with D unresolved. Trimming removed 4 bases at V and 7 bases at J, with 16 bases between. Germline V gene data show CDR1 as SEHNR and CDR2 as FQNEAQ (reference sequence). This CDR3 contains 14 residues. CDR3 DNA: TGTGCCAGCAGCTCGAGGCCAGGAATTGGGACCCAGTACTTC. This sequence encodes CASSSRPGIGTQYF.

The chain uses TRBV6-6 and TRBJ1-1; no firm D call. The CDR3 extends over 16 amino acids. Germline CDR1 reads MNHNY; CDR2 reads SVGAGI (reference sequence). Trimming pared 7 bases from V and 4 bases from J, leaving 22 bases between. CDR3 sequence reads: CASTTTLRQAGTEAFF. The CDR3 DNA reads TGTGCCAGCACCACAACCCTACGGCAGGCCGGCACTGAAGCTTTCTTT.

J is TRBJ2-1 and V is TRBV12-5, with 10 bases that match TRBD2. J lost 10 bases, V lost 1 base, and 7 bases had no gene match. The germline V gene encodes CDR1 LGHNT and CDR2 FRNRAP. CDR3 length: 15 residues. CDR3 protein: CASGLAPPTSGEQFF. The DNA for the CDR3 is TGTGCTAGTGGTTTGGCCCCACCGACTAGCGGGGAGCAGTTCTTC. The variable domain in full, with the rest retrieved from reference TRBV12-5 and TRBJ2-1, is DARVTQTPRHKVTEMGQEVTMRCQPILGHNTVFWYRQTMMQGLELLAYFRNRAPLDDSGMPKDRFSAEMPDATLATLKIQPSEPRDSAVYFCASGLAPPTSGEQFFGPGTRLTVL.

The chain is built from TRBV2 and TRBJ2-1; 9 bases map to TRBD2. CDR1 and CDR2 (germline): SNHLY, FYNNEI. V shed 8 bases, J shed 0 bases, and the junction held 11 bases outside the gene matches. This CDR3 has 17 residues. The CDR3 reads CASCRASGISSYNEQFF. The DNA for the CDR3 is TGTGCCAGCTGTCGGGCTAGCGGGATTAGCTCCTACAATGAGCAGTTCTTC.

In this sample, this clone turned up a few times. This sequence joins TRBV7-2 and TRBJ1-5, with D possibly matching TRBD1 (5 bases). Between the trimmed V and J ends, which lost 5 bases and 3 bases, there was a span of 11 bases. The germline gives CDR1 SGHTA, CDR2 FQGNSA. The CDR3 has 14 residues. CDR3 nucleotide sequence: TGTGCCAGCAGCGGTGACAGATACAATCAGCCCCAGCATTTT. Its protein is CASSGDRYNQPQHF.

This sequence joins TRBV19 and TRBJ1-1, with D possibly matching TRBD1 (5 bases). Germline V gene data show CDR1 as LNHDA and CDR2 as SQIVND (reference sequence). The CDR3 contains 13 residues. V lost 5 bases, J lost 5 bases, and 12 bases lay in between. Here the CDR3 reads CASSPQGQTEAFF. CDR3 sequence (DNA): TGTGCCAGTAGTCCCCAGGGTCAAACTGAAGCTTTCTTT.

The chain couples TRBV30 to TRBJ2-6; no clear D gene. The CDR3 sequence is 14 residues long. CDR1 is GTSNPN and CDR2 is SVGIG in the germline V gene (reference sequence). Trimming left V 4 bases short and J 4 bases short, with 11 bases between. The CDR3 spells CAWISTRGANVLTF. The CDR3 region has the DNA TGTGCCTGGATCTCCACCCGGGGGGCCAACGTCCTGACTTTC.

This clone was seen once. V usage is TRBV5-1 and J usage is TRBJ1-2, with 9 bases matching TRBD1. J lost 0 bases, V lost 3 bases, and 12 bases had no gene match. This CDR3 has 18 residues. The germline V gene encodes CDR1 SGHRS and CDR2 YFSETQ. Here the CDR3 DNA reads TGCGCCAGCAGCTGGGGTCGGACAGGGGAATCTACTAACTATGGCTACACCTTC. As protein: CASSWGRTGESTNYGYTF.

This sequence joins TRBV19 and TRBJ2-3, with a possible D match to TRBD2 (6 bases). Germline loops: CDR1 LNHDA, CDR2 SQIVND (reference sequence). This CDR3 has 16 amino acids. V was shortened by 7 bases and J by 1 base, with 18 bases between the two germline ends. The CDR3, as DNA: TGTGCCAGTAAGCGGGCGCTAGGGGAGGGCACAGATACGCAGTATTTT. Translated: CASKRALGEGTDTQYF. The whole variable domain, filled in from reference TRBV19 and TRBJ2-3, reads DGGITQSPKYLFRKEGQNVTLSCEQNLNHDAMYWYRQDPGQGLRLIYYSQIVNDFQKGDIAEGYSVSREKKESFPLTVTSAQKNPTAFYLCASKRALGEGTDTQYFGPGTRLTVL.

This sequence joins TRBV7-2 and TRBJ1-2, with unresolved D. CDR1 and CDR2 from the germline V gene are SGHTA and FQGNSA. CDR3 length: 14 residues. V was cut by 4 bases and J by 0 bases, with 9 bases left in between. Written as DNA, the CDR3 is TGTGCCAGCAGCTACGACCCCACTAACTATGGCTACACCTTC. Amino acid sequence: CASSYDPTNYGYTF.

The genes are TRBV7-9 and TRBJ2-2; the D is unclear. V lost 1 base, J lost 1 base, and 10 bases lay in between. This CDR3 comprises 16 residues. Germline V gene lookup returns CDR1 SEHNR and CDR2 FQNEAQ (reference sequence). The CDR3 protein is CASSLVWWENTGELFF. The CDR3 coding sequence is TGTGCCAGCAGCTTAGTATGGTGGGAGAACACCGGGGAGCTGTTTTTT.

This clone was seen just once. V is TRBV6-5 and J is TRBJ2-7; D is possibly TRBD2 (5 bases). This CDR3 comprises 14 residues. The germline gives CDR1 MNHEY, CDR2 SVGAGI. V lost 7 bases, J lost 5 bases, and 18 bases lay in between. The CDR3 loop reads CASTPEGRQNEQYF. The CDR3 nucleotides are TGTGCCAGCACCCCTGAGGGCAGGCAGAACGAGCAGTACTTC.

This clone was counted once. The rearrangement links TRBV7-9 to TRBJ1-4; D not resolved. Germline-derived CDR1 and CDR2 are SEHNR and FQNEAQ (reference sequence). The CDR3 runs 13 residues. V dropped 3 bases and J dropped 8 bases, with 10 bases sitting between them. As DNA, the CDR3 is TGTGCCAGCAGCTTTGATAGCGGGGAAAAACTGTTTTTT. It codes for CASSFDSGEKLFF.

As regards this clone: Within the sample, other DNA sequences also encode this same CDR3. The chain carries TRBV6-5 and TRBJ1-2; TRBD1 matches 7 bases. Germline V gene data show CDR1 as MNHEY and CDR2 as SVGAGI. The CDR3 consists of 15 residues. J gave up 6 bases and V 6 bases, and 13 bases lay outside the gene matches. CDR3 bases: TGTGCCAGCAGCTACCGATACAGGGGAACCGATGGCTACACCTTC. This sequence encodes CASSYRYRGTDGYTF.

This chain joins TRBV19 and TRBJ2-1; D gene uncertain. Germline V gene data show CDR1 as LNHDA and CDR2 as SQIVND (reference sequence). The CDR3 sequence is 13 residues long. V lost 5 bases and J lost 5, with 10 bases in between. In nucleotides, the CDR3 is TGTGCCAGTAGTCAGGTGCGAGACAATGAGCAGTTCTTC. This sequence encodes CASSQVRDNEQFF. Supplemented by reference TRBV19 and TRBJ2-1, the full variable domain reads DGGITQSPKYLFRKEGQNVTLSCEQNLNHDAMYWYRQDPGQGLRLIYYSQIVNDFQKGDIAEGYSVSREKKESFPLTVTSAQKNPTAFYLCASSQVRDNEQFFGPGTRLTVL.

The chain has TRBV10-3 and TRBJ2-2; D unresolved. V lost 6 bases and J 0 bases, leaving 14 bases between the germline ends. The CDR3 is made up of 16 amino acids. CDR1 is ENHRY, CDR2 SYGVKD, per germline. CDR3 region: CAISKILDPNTGELFF. In DNA, the CDR3 is TGTGCCATCAGCAAGATTTTGGATCCGAACACCGGGGAGCTGTTTTTT.